This T cell receptor beta chain came from a study of vaccination and CD4 T cells after COVID-19. Study-level background: Following dose two, a median about 70 days (range 14 to 241) passed before post-vaccine samples were taken.

With the Oncomine TCR Beta short-read assay, DNA from cultured CD4+ T cells was sequenced. Each CDR3 protein is one row after TCRdb ran MiXCR on the PCR reads. The table shows fewer than 20,000 distinct CDR3 sequences, with over 40% occurring only once. This CDR3 has 14 amino acids. The V end was cut by 4 bases, the J end by 2 bases, with 10 bases between. From germline, CDR1 is SGHTA and CDR2 FQGNSA. Treatment specified: roughly 10-day PBMC culture with coronavirus spike peptide pools or control peptides (ViraFEST assay). The sample holds a few counts of this clonotype. Its target is unknown. The source of this sequence is a human donor who had recovered from COVID-19. Material for sequencing was CD4+ T cells from blood, cultured in vitro. The chain employs TRBV7-2 and TRBJ2-3, with D possibly TRBD2 on 5 matching bases. In DNA, the CDR3 is TGTGCCAGCAGCTCCGAGCGGTACACAGATACGCAGTATTTT. It specifies CASSSERYTDTQYF.